The rows below give T cell receptor beta chains drawn from one sample of a study of T cell changes during pregnancy in multiple sclerosis. The table came from immunoSEQ multiplex PCR; TCRdb's copy has only in-frame clones and leaves some out. The sample has 50,000 or so clones, 92% seen once. Sample: CD4+ T cells from peripheral blood mononuclear cells, taken after pregnancy. These receptors originate from a female donor with multiple sclerosis, enrolled in a pregnancy study. CDR3s include the opening cysteine and the closing phenylalanine or tryptophan.

v_call	j_call	cdr3_aa
TRBV28	TRBJ2-7	CASSLGLAGGPGEQYF
TRBV6-1	TRBJ1-3	CASSENPSWTGGGSTIYF
TRBV29-1	TRBJ2-7	CSVGVTGRTYEQYF
TRBV10-2	TRBJ2-2	CATRSGTHTGELFF
TRBV6-6	TRBJ1-3	CASSPAGVSSGNTIYF
TRBV28	TRBJ1-1	CASSPGVLNTEAFF
TRBV4-3	TRBJ1-2	CASSQGFRANYGYTF
TRBV4-3	TRBJ2-5	CASSQGQGISETQYF
TRBV7-3	TRBJ2-5	CASSLTSGQETQYF
TRBV29-1	TRBJ2-3	CSLRLAGADTQYF
TRBV28	TRBJ1-4	CASSMGQGRANEKLFF
TRBV4-3	TRBJ2-3	CASSQAGHGDTDTQYF
TRBV28	TRBJ2-7	CASSLGRGSYEQYF
TRBV9	TRBJ2-7	CASSAGLAREQYF
TRBV29-1	TRBJ2-2	CSAGGQANTGELFF